These 6 T cell receptor beta chains came from one sample sequenced in a study of identical twins. TCRdb reprocessed the 5' RACE reads with MiXCR, giving one entry per CDR3 protein. This table holds some 320,000 distinct CDR3 sequences, roughly an eighth found once. These data were also reused for a study on yellow fever vaccine responses in identical twins.

Sequencing used CD8+ T cells sorted from blood. The receptor set was obtained from a woman aged 18-35 years in good health.

This clonotype came up many times. V usage is TRBV20-1 and J usage is TRBJ1-5; no firm D call. Germline V gene sequence: CDR1 DFQATT, CDR2 SNEGSKA (reference sequence). The CDR3 is 17 amino acids. V was clipped by 5 bases and J by 1 base, with 21 bases between them. This CDR3 is CSALPQRELMSNQPQHF. CDR3 DNA sequence: TGCAGTGCTCTCCCCCAGAGAGAACTCATGAGCAATCAGCCCCAGCATTTT.

This clonotype was detected ten times or more. This chain connects TRBV7-6 to TRBJ2-1; D is ambiguous. The germline CDR1 and CDR2 sequences are SGHVS and FNYEAQ. V was trimmed by 0 bases and J by 5 bases, leaving 8 bases between them. This CDR3 has 14 amino acids. The CDR3 coding sequence is TGTGCCAGCAGCTTAGCCCGACAAGACAATGAGCAGTTCTTC. It translates to CASSLARQDNEQFF.

The chain employs TRBV4-1 and TRBJ1-5; D is possibly TRBD1 (5 bases). Trimming shortened V by 1 base and J by 4 bases, and 14 bases separated the two germline ends. CDR1 is MGHRA, CDR2 YSYEKL, per germline. This CDR3 comprises 16 residues. CDR3 sequence reads: CASSQGQDSLNQPQHF. DNA of the CDR3: TGCGCCAGCAGCCAAGGTCAAGACAGCTTAAATCAGCCCCAGCATTTT.

This rearrangement joins TRBV6-2 or TRBV6-3 to TRBJ2-5, with TRBD2 identical over 8 bases. V was clipped by 5 bases and J by 3 bases; unmatched bases: 8. The CDR3 has 15 amino acids. The germline V gene has CDR1 MNHEY and CDR2 SVGEGT. The CDR3 spells CASSQRTSREETQYF. The CDR3 DNA follows: TGTGCCAGCAGTCAACGGACTAGCAGGGAAGAGACCCAGTACTTC.

This clonotype was seen more than once but under ten times. The V and J genes are TRBV27 and TRBJ2-7, with 9 bases that match TRBD2. This CDR3 contains 16 residues. The junction had 11 bases not matched to a gene; V was cut back by 6 bases and J by 2 bases. Germline V CDR1 and CDR2: MNHEY, SMNVEV (reference sequence). The CDR3 sequence is CASSRLTSGGPYEQYF. The CDR3 DNA reads TGTGCCAGCAGCCGACTGACTAGCGGAGGCCCCTACGAGCAGTACTTC.

Only a few counts were recorded for this clonotype. The chain joins TRBV12-3 or TRBV12-4 to TRBJ2-1; D call uncertain. The CDR3 is 11 residues long. Trimming stripped 8 bases from V and 6 bases from J, with 8 bases between. The CDR3 spells CASETGNEQFF. The CDR3 DNA is TGTGCCAGCGAAACGGGCAATGAGCAGTTCTTC.